What follows are 32 T cell receptor beta chains derived from one specimen sequenced in a study of cytomegalovirus exposure and HLA in healthy donors. It was with 60 Vbeta and 13 Jbeta primers that the PCR ran. Clones were sequenced by immunoSEQ multiplex PCR, and TCRdb holds only the in-frame ones, with some missing. Of over 150,000 clones detected, about 80% appear once; the ten largest clones hold about 7%. Source material: PBMCs. The receptor set was obtained from a man aged 25 to 40 in good health and CMV-seropositive.

The rearrangement links TRBV19 to TRBJ1-5, with a tentative D call TRBD1 (5 bases). Looked up from germline, CDR1 is LNHDA and CDR2 is SQIVND (reference sequence). With 10 bases removed from V and 7 bases from J, the gap between germline ends came to 23 bases. The length of the CDR3 is 15 residues. CDR3 sequence (DNA): TGTGCCACCTCGGGGAGGGGAGTAGACGGACAGCCCCAGCATTTT. This codes for CATSGRGVDGQPQHF. Together with reference TRBV19 and TRBJ1-5, the CDR3 gives the full variable domain: DGGITQSPKYLFRKEGQNVTLSCEQNLNHDAMYWYRQDPGQGLRLIYYSQIVNDFQKGDIAEGYSVSREKKESFPLTVTSAQKNPTAFYLCATSGRGVDGQPQHFGDGTRLSIL.

V is TRBV19 and J is TRBJ2-3; 9 bases are shared with TRBD1. This CDR3 has 15 residues. V shed 6 bases, J shed 3 bases, and the junction held 7 bases outside the gene matches. CDR1 is LNHDA, CDR2 SQIVND, per germline (reference sequence). The CDR3 DNA sequence: TGTGCCAGTAGCCAACAGGGGGCGCGGACAGATACGCAGTATTTT. This gives the protein CASSQQGARTDTQYF.

The CDR3 loop is CATHLAGAPYEQYF. The DNA for the CDR3 is TGTGCCACCCATCTAGCGGGGGCCCCCTACGAGCAGTACTTC. The chain employs TRBV27 and TRBJ2-7, with 10 bases aligning to TRBD2. Germline-derived CDR1 and CDR2 are MNHEY and SMNVEV (reference sequence). Trimming took 10 bases from V and 2 from J; bases not matched to a gene: 8. This CDR3 comprises 14 residues.

The chain employs TRBV27 and TRBJ1-6; a weak D match, TRBD1 (5 bases). Germline V CDR1 and CDR2: MNHEY, SMNVEV (reference sequence). The CDR3 totals 15 residues. Trimming pared 2 bases from V and 11 bases from J, leaving 16 bases between. The CDR3, as DNA: TGTGCCAGCAGTTTAGACAGCACATTTGATACACCCCTCCACTTT. It translates to CASSLDSTFDTPLHF.

This chain links TRBV28 with TRBJ1-5; D remains ambiguous. Germline lookup yields CDR1 MDHEN and CDR2 SYDVKM. This CDR3 comprises 9 residues. With 8 bases removed from V and 10 bases from J, the gap between germline ends came to 6 bases. The CDR3 reads CASSVPQHF. Here the CDR3 DNA reads TGTGCCAGCTCTGTCCCCCAGCATTTT.

This chain joins TRBV5-4 and TRBJ2-2; 8 bases agree with TRBD1. Germline lookup yields CDR1 SGHNT and CDR2 YYREEE (reference sequence). The CDR3 is made up of 15 amino acids. V was pared by 2 bases and J by 4 bases, with 4 bases of the junction left unmatched. The CDR3: CASSLGQGVTGELFF. The CDR3 nucleotides read TGTGCCAGCAGCTTAGGACAGGGAGTCACCGGGGAGCTGTTTTTT.

This chain uses TRBV11-2 with TRBJ1-1; D perhaps matches TRBD1 (5 bases). CDR3 length: 17 amino acids. Per germline, CDR1 SGHAT and CDR2 FQNNGV. Trimming pared 5 bases from V and 10 bases from J, leaving 29 bases between. CDR3 sequence reads: CASSPDSRPGRVWGAFF. The CDR3 DNA is TGTGCCAGCAGCCCCGATTCCCGACCAGGGCGTGTGTGGGGAGCTTTCTTT.

This chain uses TRBV7-9 with TRBJ1-1; D might be TRBD1 (5 bases). The CDR3 totals 13 residues. Trimming left V 4 bases short and J 1 base short, with 7 bases between. CDR1 is SEHNR, CDR2 FQNEAQ, per germline (reference sequence). The CDR3 sequence: CASSSDTNTEAFF. The CDR3 DNA sequence: TGTGCCAGCAGCTCGGACACGAACACTGAAGCTTTCTTT.

The chain combines TRBV27 with TRBJ2-3; maybe TRBD2 (6 bases). V was cut by 6 bases and J by 2 bases, with 15 bases left in between. Germline-derived CDR1 and CDR2 are MNHEY and SMNVEV (reference sequence). The CDR3 spans 15 residues. CDR3 amino acids: CASSPGREFTDTQYF. CDR3 nucleotide sequence: TGTGCCAGCAGCCCGGGACGGGAGTTCACAGATACGCAGTATTTT.

The genes are TRBV13 and TRBJ1-2, with TRBD1 as a possible D gene (5 bases). Germline CDR1 and CDR2: PRHDT and FYEKMQ (reference sequence). The CDR3 sequence is 15 residues long. The V gene lost 0 bases and the J gene lost 7 bases, with 15 bases spanning the gap. This CDR3 is CASSLGQGLLGGYTF. Here the CDR3 DNA reads TGTGCCAGCAGCTTAGGGCAGGGATTGTTGGGTGGCTACACCTTC. Together with reference TRBV13 and TRBJ1-2, the CDR3 gives the full variable domain: AAGVIQSPRHLIKEKRETATLKCYPIPRHDTVYWYQQGPGQDPQFLISFYEKMQSDKGSIPDRFSAQQFSDYHSELNMSSLELGDSALYFCASSLGQGLLGGYTFGSGTRLTVV.

This clone was observed once. This sequence joins TRBV5-6 and TRBJ2-5; 10 bases line up with TRBD1. The J call may be mistaken, given a closer DNA end match to TRBJ2-7. The length of the CDR3 is 15 residues. The germline gives CDR1 SGHDT, CDR2 YYEEEE. The CDR3 DNA reads as TGTGCCAGCAGCGGAGGGTGGACAGGGGGCTACGAGCAGTACTTC. This encodes CASSGGWTGGYEQYF.

The chain is built from TRBV19 and TRBJ1-1; 8 nucleotides match TRBD1. From germline, CDR1 is LNHDA and CDR2 SQIVND (reference sequence). The CDR3 extends over 16 amino acids. The V gene end was trimmed by 4 bases and the J gene end by 4 bases; junction bases not matched to a gene: 11. CDR3 region: CASSKRTRGLSTEAFF. The CDR3 nucleotides read TGTGCCAGTAGTAAGAGAACCAGGGGGCTGAGCACTGAAGCTTTCTTT.

The V and J genes are TRBV6-5 and TRBJ1-1, with 8 bases fitting TRBD1. CDR3 length equals 14 residues. J gave up 0 bases and V 4 bases, and 1 base lay outside the gene matches. Germline V CDR1 and CDR2: MNHEY, SVGAGI. The CDR3 is CASSSDRVNTEAFF. CDR3 in DNA: TGTGCCAGCAGTTCGGACAGGGTGAACACTGAAGCTTTCTTT.

This clone was found a few times. The V call is TRBV18, the J call TRBJ1-1; D may be TRBD1 (6 bases). This CDR3 has 13 amino acids. The V and J ends lost 5 bases and 0 bases respectively, with 7 bases between them. Germline V gene data show CDR1 as KGHSH and CDR2 as LQKENI. The CDR3 is CASSTGLNTEAFF. The CDR3 DNA reads as TGTGCCAGCTCAACAGGGTTGAACACTGAAGCTTTCTTT.

This chain links TRBV14 with TRBJ1-2; D not resolved. Germline V gene sequence: CDR1 SGHDN, CDR2 FVKESK. The V end was cut by 4 bases, the J end by 8 bases, with 11 bases between. The CDR3 sequence is 12 residues long. This chain's CDR3 is CASSPVPGGYTF. Written as DNA, the CDR3 is TGTGCCAGCAGCCCCGTCCCGGGAGGCTACACCTTC.

V gene TRBV5-1 combines with J gene TRBJ1-3; 7 bases map to TRBD1. Germline lookup yields CDR1 SGHRS and CDR2 YFSETQ. This CDR3 is built from 17 residues. J lost 3 bases, V lost 3 bases, and 12 bases had no gene match. This CDR3 is CASSYSDRDSFGNTIYF. In nucleotides, the CDR3 is TGCGCCAGCAGCTACTCCGACAGGGACTCCTTTGGAAACACCATATATTTT.

The chain is built from TRBV27 and TRBJ1-1; D ambiguous. The germline CDR1 and CDR2 sequences are MNHEY and SMNVEV (reference sequence). The V and J ends lost 5 bases and 4 bases respectively, with 14 bases between them. There are 14 residues in the CDR3. The CDR3 DNA reads as TGTGCCAGCAGTCCCCAAGGGAGTGGCACTGAAGCTTTCTTT. Translating gives CASSPQGSGTEAFF.

This sequence joins TRBV5-6 and TRBJ2-7; 9 bases map to TRBD1. The CDR3 is made up of 14 amino acids. V lost 4 bases, J lost 4 bases, and 6 bases stayed unmatched. Germline CDR1 and CDR2: SGHDT and YYEEEE. CDR3 in DNA: TGTGCCAGCAGCCCCGGGACAGGGTATTACGAGCAGTACTTC. It encodes CASSPGTGYYEQYF.

The rearrangement uses TRBV4-1 and TRBJ2-5; 10 bases are shared with TRBD1. J lost 7 bases, V lost 1 base, and 9 bases had no gene match. This CDR3 has 16 amino acids. Germline V gene lookup returns CDR1 MGHRA and CDR2 YSYEKL. The CDR3 nucleotides are TGCGCCAGCAGCCAAGGGGACAGGGGCCAGGGGGGGACCCAGTACTTC. Protein: CASSQGDRGQGGTQYF.

V is TRBV27 and J is TRBJ2-7, with TRBD1 identical over 8 bases. This CDR3 spans 14 amino acids. Looked up from germline, CDR1 is MNHEY and CDR2 is SMNVEV (reference sequence). The J segment lost 0 bases and the V segment lost 4 bases, leaving 2 bases of the junction unmatched. The CDR3 coding sequence is TGTGCCAGCAGTTCGGGACAGGTCTCCTACGAGCAGTACTTC. It is translated as CASSSGQVSYEQYF.

The rearrangement joins TRBV27 to TRBJ2-1; D might be TRBD2 (6 bases). Germline V gene sequence: CDR1 MNHEY, CDR2 SMNVEV (reference sequence). Trimming removed 2 bases at V and 5 bases at J, with 13 bases between. This CDR3 has 15 residues. The CDR3 DNA is TGTGCCAGCAGTTTAGACCCGGGACTCCACAATGAGCAGTTCTTC. Its protein is CASSLDPGLHNEQFF.

The chain employs TRBV30 and TRBJ2-7; D gene ambiguous. Trimming stripped 0 bases from V and 1 base from J, with 4 bases between. The CDR3 has 12 amino acids. CDR1 is GTSNPN and CDR2 is SVGIG in the germline V gene (reference sequence). Here the CDR3 reads CAWSVQSYEQYF. As DNA, the CDR3 is TGTGCCTGGAGTGTGCAGTCCTACGAGCAGTACTTC.

This clone occurred once. CDR3 DNA: TGTGCTAGTGGTTTAGGCCAGGGGGACGAGCAGTTCTTC. This encodes CASGLGQGDEQFF. The V gene is TRBV12-5, the J gene TRBJ2-1; 7 positions match TRBD1. The CDR3 spans 13 residues. V shed 3 bases, J shed 10 bases, and the junction held 6 bases outside the gene matches. Germline loops: CDR1 LGHNT, CDR2 FRNRAP.

The V and J genes are TRBV25-1 and TRBJ2-1; 10 nucleotides line up with TRBD2. Germline values: CDR1 MGHDK, CDR2 SYGVNS. Germline trimming cut 6 bases from V and 9 bases from J; bases unmatched to any gene: 11. The CDR3 totals 15 residues. The DNA for the CDR3 is TGTGCCAGCAGCTTCCCCGGACTAGCGGTAGGTGAGCAGTTCTTC. Its protein product is CASSFPGLAVGEQFF.

The chain carries TRBV28 and TRBJ2-3; 7 nucleotides match TRBD2. Trimming removed 5 bases from V and 0 bases from J; junction bases left unmatched: 8. Germline V gene data show CDR1 as MDHEN and CDR2 as SYDVKM. This CDR3 spans 16 amino acids. The CDR3: CASSLRGGASTDTQYF. In DNA, the CDR3 is TGTGCCAGCAGTCTAAGGGGAGGGGCTAGCACAGATACGCAGTATTTT.

This clone is a singleton in its sample. V and J are TRBV4-3 and TRBJ1-2, with TRBD1 matching over 8 bases. J was trimmed by 5 bases and V by 1 base; bases with no gene match: 9. CDR1 is LGHNA, CDR2 YSLEER, per germline. The CDR3 length is 16 residues. CDR3 sequence: CASSQVRQGARYGYTF. For the CDR3, the DNA is TGCGCCAGCAGCCAAGTGCGGCAGGGGGCGAGATATGGCTACACCTTC.

The chain recombines TRBV28 with TRBJ2-3; 7 nucleotides line up with TRBD1. Germline CDR1 is MDHEN and CDR2 is SYDVKM. J was trimmed by 0 bases and V by 10 bases; bases with no gene match: 4. The CDR3 spans 13 residues. CDR3 protein: CAIWTGSTDTQYF. CDR3 sequence (DNA): TGTGCCATTTGGACAGGAAGCACAGATACGCAGTATTTT.

Only one count was recorded for this clone. The chain uses TRBV19 and TRBJ2-5, with 7 bases identical to TRBD2. Trimming at V came to 5 bases and at J to 6 bases, leaving 9 bases not matched to a gene. Germline CDR1 and CDR2: LNHDA and SQIVND (reference sequence). This CDR3 spans 14 amino acids. This chain's CDR3 is CASSGTGGWKTQYF. CDR3 DNA sequence: TGTGCCAGTAGTGGGACCGGGGGGTGGAAGACCCAGTACTTC.

This clone showed up just once. This chain connects TRBV7-3 to TRBJ2-1; 8 positions agree with TRBD2. Trimming cost V 2 bases and J 4 bases; bases outside gene matches: 4. The CDR3 totals 15 residues. Germline lookup yields CDR1 SGHTA and CDR2 FQGTGA. CDR3 in amino acids: CASSLSGLDYNEQFF. CDR3 nucleotide sequence: TGTGCCAGCAGCTTATCGGGACTAGATTACAATGAGCAGTTCTTC.

The rearrangement links TRBV21-1 to TRBJ2-2; the D call TRBD1 from the table was never checked on the DNA. TRBV21-1 is described as a pseudogene. CDR3 length equals 16 residues. The CDR3 loop is CASSKGPTGGRKELFF. The CDR3 bases are TGTGCCAGCAGCAAAGGACCGACAGGGGGCAGGAAGGAGCTGTTTTTT.

V gene TRBV5-1 combines with J gene TRBJ2-5; 8 nucleotides agree with TRBD1. CDR3 size: 14 residues. With V trimmed by 4 bases and J by 2 bases, 4 bases remained unmatched. The germline CDR1 and CDR2 sequences are SGHRS and YFSETQ. For the CDR3, the DNA is TGCGCCAGCAGCCGTAGACAGGGGCAAGAGACCCAGTACTTC. Its translation is CASSRRQGQETQYF.

The chain uses TRBV27 and TRBJ2-2; tentative D call: TRBD2 (5 bases). With 2 bases removed from V and 9 bases from J, the gap between germline ends came to 13 bases. The CDR3 is 14 residues long. CDR1 and CDR2 from the germline V gene are MNHEY and SMNVEV (reference sequence). CDR3 coding DNA: TGTGCCAGCAGTTTAGGTCGGGGATTAAGGGAGCTGTTTTTT. It translates to CASSLGRGLRELFF.